The 19 T cell receptor beta chains below all came from one sample that was sequenced in a study of CD8 T cells in ankylosing spondylitis. TCRdb processed the 5' RACE reads anew with MiXCR; each CDR3 protein has one entry. The sample includes 200,000 to 250,000 distinct CDR3 sequences, around 16% of them seen just once. Findings of the study overall: A motif of roughly 8 highly homologous TCR beta variants was seen as apparently characteristic of ankylosing spondylitis blood.

Their target antigens are unknown. Sequencing was carried out using blood, either unsorted or a sorted T cell fraction (not recorded which). These receptors were taken from a male donor with ankylosing spondylitis.

The chain employs TRBV27 and TRBJ2-2; a weak D match, TRBD1 (6 bases). The CDR3 consists of 14 residues. Germline V gene data show CDR1 as MNHEY and CDR2 as SMNVEV (reference sequence). The V end lost 0 bases, the J end lost 4 bases, and 6 bases lay between the germline ends. The CDR3 loop reads CASSLSDSTGELFF. CDR3 nucleotides: TGTGCCAGCAGTTTATCGGACAGCACCGGGGAGCTGTTTTTT.

The chain links TRBV4-1 to TRBJ2-3; 7 nucleotides align to TRBD1. Trimming cost V 6 bases and J 2 bases; bases outside gene matches: 8. Germline V gene data show CDR1 as MGHRA and CDR2 as YSYEKL. The CDR3 runs to 15 residues. CDR3 DNA sequence: TGCGCCAGCAGATGGACAGGCACGAACACAGATACGCAGTATTTT. It translates to CASRWTGTNTDTQYF.

J is TRBJ1-2 and V is TRBV30, with TRBD1 identical over 9 bases. The CDR3 is 13 residues long. The trim removed 3 bases at V and 7 bases at J, leaving 6 bases unmatched. Germline lookup yields CDR1 GTSNPN and CDR2 SVGIG (reference sequence). The CDR3 reads CAWSTGTGSGYTF. As DNA, the CDR3 is TGTGCCTGGAGCACCGGGACAGGGAGTGGCTACACCTTC.

The rearrangement joins TRBV3-1 to TRBJ2-7; no clear D gene. V was trimmed by 0 bases and J by 0 bases, leaving 9 bases between them. The CDR3 loop spans 15 amino acids. Germline CDR1 is LGHDT and CDR2 is YNNKEL (reference sequence). The CDR3 loop is CASSQDPRSSYEQYF. The CDR3 coding sequence is TGTGCCAGCAGCCAAGATCCACGAAGCTCCTACGAGCAGTACTTC.

The chain joins TRBV7-2 to TRBJ2-7; the D is unclear. This CDR3 contains 13 residues. Looked up from germline, CDR1 is SGHTA and CDR2 is FQGNSA. V gave up 1 base and J gave up 2 bases, with 6 bases separating them. Here the CDR3 DNA reads TGTGCCAGCAGCTTAGACACTACCTACGAGCAGTACTTC. This codes for CASSLDTTYEQYF. The full variable domain, its missing parts supplied by reference TRBV7-2 and TRBJ2-7, is GAGVSQSPSNKVTEKGKDVELRCDPISGHTALYWYRQSLGQGLEFLIYFQGNSAPDKSGLPSDRFSAERTGGSVSTLTIQRTQQEDSAVYLCASSLDTTYEQYFGPGTRLTVT.

A few counts support this clonotype. The V gene is TRBV7-9, the J gene TRBJ2-5; D gene ambiguous. V lost 5 bases, J lost 1 base, and 11 bases lay in between. This CDR3 has 14 residues. Germline loops: CDR1 SEHNR, CDR2 FQNEAQ (reference sequence). CDR3 bases: TGTGCCAGCAGCGTATCAGGAGTCCAAGAGACCCAGTACTTC. Protein: CASSVSGVQETQYF.

DNA of the CDR3: TGTGCCAGCAGTGAATTTGAGATTAGCACAGATACGCAGTATTTT. This translates into CASSEFEISTDTQYF. The chain is built from TRBV6-1 and TRBJ2-3; D unclear. V lost 2 bases to trimming and J lost 0 bases, with 9 bases between them. CDR1 and CDR2 from the germline V gene are MNHNS and SASEGT. This CDR3 region has 15 residues.

The V call is TRBV4-1, the J call TRBJ1-5; TRBD1 agrees at 9 bases. Unmatched junction bases numbered 5, after V lost 2 bases and J lost 6 bases. The CDR3 contains 15 residues. In germline, CDR1 is MGHRA, CDR2 YSYEKL. In DNA form, the CDR3 reads TGCGCCAGCAGCCAAAACCCGACAGGGGGTCAGCCCCAGCATTTT. Translated: CASSQNPTGGQPQHF.

The chain has TRBV6-1 and TRBJ2-1; D may correspond to TRBD1 or TRBD2 (5 bases each). V lost 5 bases and J lost 0, with 23 bases in between. Per germline, CDR1 MNHNS and CDR2 SASEGT. CDR3 size: 19 residues. The CDR3 DNA sequence: TGTGCCAGCAGTCTGAGAACGGGGCCGGCCAGCCCCTCCTACAATGAGCAGTTCTTC. The encoded protein is CASSLRTGPASPSYNEQFF.

The CDR3 sequence: CASSQALVRGYEQYF. In DNA form, the CDR3 reads TGCGCCAGCAGCCAAGCACTCGTCAGGGGTTACGAGCAGTACTTC. This sequence joins TRBV4-1 and TRBJ2-7; D might be TRBD1 (6 bases). Trimming pared 1 base from V and 4 bases from J, leaving 14 bases between. The CDR3 consists of 15 residues. In germline, CDR1 is MGHRA, CDR2 YSYEKL.

The V call is TRBV4-3, the J call TRBJ2-1, with 9 bases fitting TRBD2. The germline V gene has CDR1 LGHNA and CDR2 YSLEER. The CDR3 is 16 amino acids. Trimming took 0 bases from V and 9 from J; bases not matched to a gene: 9. The chain's CDR3 is CASSQDLAGGPVEQFF. CDR3 bases: TGCGCCAGCAGCCAAGATTTGGCGGGAGGGCCTGTTGAGCAGTTCTTC.

This clonotype was seen a handful of times. This chain's CDR3 is CASSTGTGFSYEQYF. In DNA, the CDR3 is TGTGCCAGCAGCACCGGGACAGGGTTCTCCTACGAGCAGTACTTC. The chain is built from TRBV12-3 or TRBV12-4 and TRBJ2-7, with TRBD1 matching 9 bases. Unmatched junction bases numbered 6, after V lost 6 bases and J lost 0 bases. This CDR3 is built from 15 residues.

This clonotype was picked up a small number of times. This chain links TRBV9 with TRBJ2-1, with TRBD2 matching over 12 bases. This CDR3 contains 16 residues. Germline V gene lookup returns CDR1 SGDLS and CDR2 YYNGEE. J lost 9 bases, V lost 0 bases, and 7 bases had no gene match. The CDR3 nucleotides are TGTGCCAGCAGCGTAGAAGAGACTAGCGGGAGACCTGAGCAGTTCTTC. Encoded protein: CASSVEETSGRPEQFF.

This clonotype was seen a handful of times. The chain employs TRBV12-3 or TRBV12-4 and TRBJ2-1; D remains ambiguous. V was pared by 3 bases and J by 4 bases, with 7 bases between. The CDR3 has 13 amino acids. The CDR3 here is CASSFGWYNEQFF. CDR3 sequence (DNA): TGTGCCAGCAGTTTTGGGTGGTACAATGAGCAGTTCTTC.

The gene calls are TRBV5-1 and TRBJ1-4; TRBD1 agrees at 8 bases. This CDR3 has 16 amino acids. The J segment lost 2 bases and the V segment lost 3 bases, leaving 6 bases of the junction unmatched. Germline V gene lookup returns CDR1 SGHRS and CDR2 YFSETQ. The CDR3 loop reads CASSSGTGGTNEKLFF. The CDR3 nucleotides are TGCGCCAGCAGCTCCGGGACAGGAGGTACTAATGAAAAACTGTTTTTT.

The rearrangement uses TRBV2 and TRBJ1-1; D gene ambiguous. The germline CDR1 and CDR2 sequences are SNHLY and FYNNEI. The CDR3 is 13 residues long. Trimming stripped 4 bases from V and 5 bases from J, with 11 bases between. The CDR3 loop is CASSGAPGTEAFF. In nucleotides, the CDR3 is TGTGCCAGCAGTGGGGCCCCCGGGACTGAAGCTTTCTTT. Full variable domain (missing parts from reference TRBV2 and TRBJ1-1): EPEVTQTPSHQVTQMGQEVILRCVPISNHLYFYWYRQILGQKVEFLVSFYNNEISEKSEIFDDQFSVERPDGSNFTLKIRSTKLEDSAMYFCASSGAPGTEAFFGQGTRLTVV.

This clonotype was observed a handful of times. The rearrangement joins TRBV7-6 to TRBJ1-4, with unresolved D. Germline V gives CDR1 SGHVS, CDR2 FNYEAQ. The ends were cut back, 1 base at V and 14 bases at J, with 14 bases in the middle. The CDR3 covers 13 residues. This chain's CDR3 is CASSLEGRGMLFF. The CDR3 coding sequence is TGTGCCAGCAGCTTAGAGGGCCGGGGTATGCTGTTTTTT.

In its sample, this clonotype was seen a few times. This chain joins TRBV3-1 and TRBJ2-3; 10 nucleotides align to TRBD2. This CDR3 region has 17 residues. With 0 bases clipped from V and 4 bases from J, the junction kept 7 bases outside the gene matches. CDR1 and CDR2 (germline): LGHDT, YNNKEL (reference sequence). Here the CDR3 reads CASSQDPSGSGADTQYF. CDR3 nucleotides: TGTGCCAGCAGCCAAGATCCTAGCGGGAGTGGGGCAGATACGCAGTATTTT.

The gene calls are TRBV7-6 and TRBJ2-2, with 7 positions matching TRBD2. Per the germline V gene, CDR1 is SGHVS and CDR2 is FNYEAQ. The ends lost 2 bases at V and 6 bases at J; junction bases unmatched: 12. This CDR3 region has 17 residues. CDR3 protein: CASSLPLGGSTPGELFF. CDR3 DNA sequence: TGTGCCAGCAGCTTACCACTCGGGGGGAGTACGCCCGGGGAGCTGTTTTTT.